Presented here are 15 T cell receptor beta chains from one specimen sequenced in a study of neoadjuvant nivolumab and ipilimumab in lung cancer. The data were produced by immunoSEQ multiplex PCR, yet TCRdb's version contains in-frame clones alone and is incomplete. The sample lists 8,500 to 10,000 clones; about 80% were seen once. The specimen comprised tumor tissue, sampled after neoadjuvant nivolumab, alone or with ipilimumab, at or shortly before surgery. The receptors were sampled from an adult with non-small cell lung cancer.

The rearrangement uses TRBV2 and TRBJ1-5; 7 positions match TRBD1. The CDR3 sequence is 15 residues long. Trimming cost V 5 bases and J 3 bases; bases outside gene matches: 7. CDR1 is SNHLY and CDR2 is FYNNEI in the germline V gene. CDR3 region: CASSYRGLDNQPQHF. As DNA, the CDR3 is TGTGCCAGCAGTTACAGGGGATTGGACAATCAGCCCCAGCATTTT.

The chain carries TRBV5-1 and TRBJ2-5; 8 bases agree with TRBD2. Germline V gives CDR1 SGHRS, CDR2 YFSETQ. J lost 2 bases, V lost 2 bases, and 5 bases had no gene match. CDR3 length: 15 residues. The CDR3 here is CASSLLAEWQETQYF. The DNA for the CDR3 is TGCGCCAGCAGCTTACTAGCGGAGTGGCAAGAGACCCAGTACTTC.

V and J are TRBV5-1 and TRBJ1-2; D possibly corresponds to TRBD1 (5 bases). The length of the CDR3 is 14 residues. Per the germline V gene, CDR1 is SGHRS and CDR2 is YFSETQ. Between the trimmed V and J ends, which lost 2 bases and 3 bases, there was a span of 11 bases. CDR3 residues: CASSLGGEDYGYTF. The CDR3 bases are TGCGCCAGCAGCTTAGGAGGGGAGGACTATGGCTACACCTTC.

This clone showed up just once. The rearrangement links TRBV18 to TRBJ1-2; possible D gene TRBD1, 5 bases. The CDR3 loop spans 16 amino acids. Deletions cut 3 bases from V and 4 bases from J, with 18 bases between. Germline values: CDR1 KGHSH, CDR2 LQKENI. The CDR3 spells CASSPTASGAGYGYTF. The CDR3 nucleotides are TGTGCCAGCTCACCGACCGCCTCCGGGGCCGGCTATGGCTACACCTTC.

The chain carries TRBV4-1 and TRBJ1-4; 9 positions agree with TRBD1. The germline CDR1 and CDR2 sequences are MGHRA and YSYEKL. This CDR3 region has 15 residues. V lost 4 bases to trimming and J lost 6 bases; unmatched junction nucleotides: 6. The DNA for the CDR3 is TGCGCCAGCAGCCCGCGGACAGGGGCGGATGAAAAACTGTTTTTT. It encodes CASSPRTGADEKLFF.

The V call is TRBV19, the J call TRBJ2-1; 8 positions match TRBD2. The J segment lost 6 bases and the V segment lost 10 bases, leaving 17 bases of the junction unmatched. Germline assignment: CDR1 LNHDA and CDR2 SQIVND (reference sequence). The CDR3 is 16 amino acids. The chain's CDR3 is CATLPPSGWSPNEQFF. The CDR3, as DNA: TGTGCCACCCTTCCGCCTAGCGGGTGGAGTCCCAATGAGCAGTTCTTC.

V gene TRBV10-3 combines with J gene TRBJ2-3, with D tentatively TRBD1 (5 bases). The CDR3 is made up of 12 amino acids. The V end lost 6 bases, the J end lost 5 bases, and 9 bases lay between the germline ends. Germline CDR1 reads ENHRY; CDR2 reads SYGVKD. CDR3 sequence reads: CAISQGLDTQYF. DNA of the CDR3: TGTGCCATCAGCCAGGGTTTAGATACGCAGTATTTT.

The rearrangement links TRBV6-6 to TRBJ2-4, with D hard to call. Trimming took 5 bases from V and 6 from J, leaving 14 bases between them. Germline V lookup: CDR1 MNHNY, CDR2 SVGAGI (reference sequence). CDR3 length equals 14 residues. The chain's CDR3 is CASSRPGDGNIQYF. DNA for the CDR3: TGTGCCAGCAGTCGACCCGGAGACGGAAACATTCAGTACTTC.

This chain connects TRBV11-2 to TRBJ2-7; 7 nucleotides agree with TRBD2. The V and J ends lost 0 bases and 9 bases, in that order; junction bases with no gene match: 8. From germline, CDR1 is SGHAT and CDR2 FQNNGV. This CDR3 is built from 14 residues. CDR3 protein: CASSLEERGGRQYF. CDR3 DNA: TGTGCCAGCAGCTTAGAGGAGCGCGGGGGTCGGCAGTACTTC.

This chain connects TRBV6-1 to TRBJ1-2, with 9 nucleotides matching TRBD1. Germline-derived CDR1 and CDR2 are MNHNS and SASEGT. The CDR3 sequence is 15 residues long. V lost 6 bases and J lost 4; bases outside the gene matches: 9. The CDR3 DNA follows: TGTGCCAGCAGCCGGACGGGACAGGGCGCCTATGGCTACACCTTC. Translating gives CASSRTGQGAYGYTF.

This chain connects TRBV7-8 to TRBJ2-1, with TRBD2 identical over 7 bases. The CDR3 runs to 17 residues. The germline V gene has CDR1 SGHVS and CDR2 FQNEAQ. The junction had 15 bases not matched to a gene; V was cut back by 2 bases and J by 8 bases. The CDR3 is CASSLREAGFMRHEQFF. DNA for the CDR3: TGTGCCAGCAGCTTAAGAGAAGCGGGATTCATGAGGCATGAGCAGTTCTTC.

The CDR3 here is CASSVLGSYNEQFF. The CDR3 DNA reads TGTGCCAGCAGCGTACTAGGCTCCTACAATGAGCAGTTCTTC. The chain is built from TRBV9 and TRBJ2-1, with D unclear. This CDR3 contains 14 residues. Trimming pared 1 base from V and 0 bases from J, leaving 5 bases between. CDR1 is SGDLS and CDR2 is YYNGEE in the germline V gene.

The chain recombines TRBV5-1 with TRBJ2-7; 9 bases are a match to TRBD1. J gave up 0 bases and V 4 bases, and 8 bases lay outside the gene matches. Looked up from germline, CDR1 is SGHRS and CDR2 is YFSETQ. This CDR3 comprises 16 residues. CDR3 coding DNA: TGCGCCAGCAGCACCGACGGGACAGGGAACTCCTACGAGCAGTACTTC. This sequence encodes CASSTDGTGNSYEQYF.

The chain links TRBV5-1 to TRBJ1-2; the D gene is possibly TRBD1 (5 bases). Germline V gene sequence: CDR1 SGHRS, CDR2 YFSETQ. The CDR3 contains 14 residues. The germline V and J ends were trimmed by 1 base and 6 bases, with 13 bases remaining between them. The CDR3 region has the DNA TGCGCCAGCAGCTTGTTTGGGGAACAGGATGGCTACACCTTC. Protein product: CASSLFGEQDGYTF.

V is TRBV30 and J is TRBJ1-1; D is unclear. CDR3 size: 15 residues. Trimming removed 2 bases from V and 6 bases from J, with 19 bases in between. CDR1 is GTSNPN, CDR2 SVGIG, per germline (reference sequence). The CDR3 DNA is TGTGCCTGGAGTCCCCCGAAGCCTAGGGCGGCTGAAGCTTTCTTT. Residues: CAWSPPKPRAAEAFF.